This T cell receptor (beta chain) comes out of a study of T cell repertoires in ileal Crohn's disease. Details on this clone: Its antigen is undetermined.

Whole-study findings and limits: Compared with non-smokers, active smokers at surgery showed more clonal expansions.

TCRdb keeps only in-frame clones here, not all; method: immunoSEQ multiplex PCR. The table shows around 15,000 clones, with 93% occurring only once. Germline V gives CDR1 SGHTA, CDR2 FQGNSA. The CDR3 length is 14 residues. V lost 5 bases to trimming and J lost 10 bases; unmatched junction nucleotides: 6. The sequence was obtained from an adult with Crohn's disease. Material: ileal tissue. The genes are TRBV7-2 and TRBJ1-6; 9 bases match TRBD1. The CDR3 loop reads CASSPGQGTSPLHF. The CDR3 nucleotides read TGTGCCAGCAGCCCAGGACAGGGGACGTCACCCCTCCACTTT.